This T cell receptor beta chain comes out of a study of early T cells in non-severe SARS-CoV-2 infection. Study in general: RNA in bulk from unsorted whole blood was sequenced, and chains were unpaired. Study-wide points: There was a bias toward anti-spike CD8 responses in VDJdb matching, which missed private and CD4 specificities.

V lost 0 bases and J 4 bases, leaving 12 bases between the germline ends. Per the germline V gene, CDR1 is LGHNA and CDR2 is YSLEER. This CDR3 is built from 16 residues. Unique molecular identifiers were affixed to single, distinct cDNA molecules. TCRdb reanalysed the 5' RACE reads using MiXCR and keeps one entry per CDR3 protein. The data show more than 70,000 distinct CDR3 sequences, about 11% seen once. With regard to this clonotype: The antigen is unknown.

The V gene is TRBV4-3, the J gene TRBJ2-2, with D uncertain. The origin of this receptor is an adult who was a healthcare worker with PCR-confirmed SARS-CoV-2 infection or an uninfected control (not recorded which). Sequencing used whole blood, obtained at baseline. CDR3 in DNA: TGCGCCAGCAGCCAAGATCTCCCCCGGAGCACCGGGGAGCTGTTTTTT. It translates to CASSQDLPRSTGELFF.